A single sample is the source of the 26 T cell receptor beta chains below, sequenced in a study of post-analysis software for immune sequencing data. Study-wide results and caveats: Patients used roughly five TRBV segments, including TRBV5-6, TRBV5-1 and TRBV20-1, more often than controls.

For these receptors, no antigen is known. Incorporated into the TCR beta cDNA libraries were unique molecular identifiers, which served to reduce PCR and sequencing biases. Via MiXCR, TCRdb re-called the PCR reads, giving one row per CDR3 protein. Of hundreds of thousands of distinct CDR3 sequences listed, about 27% are singletons. The sample consisted of blood. These receptors were obtained from a girl between 5 and 17 years old with multiple sclerosis.

The V call is TRBV10-3, the J call TRBJ1-1, with 9 nucleotides matching TRBD1. The CDR3 has 11 residues. V trimming: 6 bases; J trimming: 11 bases; junction bases outside the gene matches: 4. The germline V gene encodes CDR1 ENHRY and CDR2 SYGVKD. CDR3 DNA sequence: TGTGCCATCAGGGGACAGGGTTTCGCTTTCTTT. This gives the protein CAIRGQGFAFF.

This clonotype occurred a few times. This chain uses TRBV7-2 with TRBJ2-5; 11 nucleotides line up with TRBD1. The trim removed 4 bases at V and 5 bases at J, leaving 6 bases unmatched. This CDR3 region has 15 residues. Germline lookup yields CDR1 SGHTA and CDR2 FQGNSA. Written as DNA, the CDR3 is TGTGCCAGCAGCTCCAGGGACAGGGGGAGCGAGACCCAGTACTTC. It codes for CASSSRDRGSETQYF.

This clonotype was seen more than once but under ten times. The rearrangement uses TRBV29-1 and TRBJ1-2; D uncertain. The CDR3 is 12 amino acids. V shed 2 bases and J shed 5 bases, with 9 bases lying between them. The germline gives CDR1 SQVTM, CDR2 ANQGSEA. In nucleotides, the CDR3 is TGCAGCGTTGAAAGGGCTTCGTATGGCTACACCTTC. This gives the protein CSVERASYGYTF.

This chain joins TRBV20-1 and TRBJ1-2, with D unclear. This CDR3 contains 11 residues. Germline V gives CDR1 DFQATT, CDR2 SNEGSKA (reference sequence). V lost 6 bases and J 5 bases, leaving 10 bases between the germline ends. Here the CDR3 DNA reads TGCAGTGCCAATAGTCTTTATGGCTACACCTTC. It yields the protein CSANSLYGYTF.

The chain recombines TRBV4-1 with TRBJ1-4; D may be TRBD1 (6 bases). CDR1 and CDR2 from the germline V gene are MGHRA and YSYEKL. The CDR3 totals 15 residues. V was clipped by 0 bases and J by 5 bases, with 10 bases between them. CDR3 amino acids: CASSQDGTRNEKLFF. As DNA, the CDR3 is TGCGCCAGCAGCCAAGACGGGACAAGGAATGAAAAACTGTTTTTT.

This clonotype has a count of ten or more. The V gene is TRBV4-3, the J gene TRBJ2-7; D unclear. The CDR3 is 13 residues long. Per the germline V gene, CDR1 is LGHNA and CDR2 is YSLEER. Trimming took 0 bases from V and 2 from J, leaving 5 bases between them. CDR3 DNA sequence: TGCGCCAGCAGCCAAGATCTTCCCTACGAGCAGTACTTC. Residues: CASSQDLPYEQYF.

In the case of this clonotype: The germline gene is not matched at one end of the junction; a read error may be the cause. The rearrangement joins TRBV5-1 to TRBJ1-5, with TRBD1 matching over 12 bases. Germline V gene sequence: CDR1 SGHRS, CDR2 YFSETQ. The CDR3 spans 16 residues. CDR3 region: CASSPGGTGGNQPQHF. The CDR3, as DNA: TGCGCCAGCAGCCCAGGGGGGACAGGGGGCAACCAGCCCCAGCATTTT.

This clonotype occurred a few times. The J gene is TRBJ1-2, the V gene TRBV3-1, with 8 positions matching TRBD1. Germline V gene lookup returns CDR1 LGHDT and CDR2 YNNKEL (reference sequence). CDR3 length equals 16 residues. J was trimmed by 5 bases and V by 0 bases; bases with no gene match: 8. The chain's CDR3 is CASSQEAPGTGYGYTF. CDR3 nucleotide sequence: TGTGCCAGCAGCCAAGAAGCTCCCGGGACAGGATATGGCTACACCTTC. The full variable domain, completed using reference TRBV3-1 and TRBJ1-2, is DTAVSQTPKYLVTQMGNDKSIKCEQNLGHDTMYWYKQDSKKFLKIMFSYNNKELIINETVPNRFSPKSPDKAHLNLHINSLELGDSAVYFCASSQEAPGTGYGYTFGSGTRLTVV.

This clonotype was seen a single time. The chain has TRBV12-3 or TRBV12-4 and TRBJ1-3, with D tentatively TRBD1 (6 bases). This CDR3 has 13 residues. V shed 3 bases and J shed 7 bases, with 10 bases lying between them. CDR3 sequence: CASSFGGANTIYF. Written as DNA, the CDR3 is TGTGCCAGCAGTTTTGGGGGGGCCAACACCATATATTTT.

J is TRBJ2-7 and V is TRBV6-5; 9 bases fit TRBD2. With V trimmed by 6 bases and J by 6 bases, 9 bases remained unmatched. CDR1 and CDR2 from the germline V gene are MNHEY and SVGAGI. There are 14 residues in the CDR3. The CDR3 coding sequence is TGTGCCAGCAGACGGGGGGGACTAGCCAGCGAGCAGTACTTC. Protein sequence: CASRRGGLASEQYF.

The rearrangement joins TRBV7-9 to TRBJ1-1; weak D call: TRBD1 (5 bases). The CDR3 consists of 15 residues. The ends were cut back, 3 bases at V and 2 bases at J, with 13 bases in the middle. The germline gives CDR1 SEHNR, CDR2 FQNEAQ (reference sequence). The CDR3 sequence: CASSFGAVGNTEAFF. CDR3 sequence (DNA): TGTGCCAGCAGCTTTGGGGCAGTCGGAAACACTGAAGCTTTCTTT.

The chain combines TRBV28 with TRBJ2-5; TRBD1 aligns across 11 bases. V lost 4 bases and J lost 6; bases outside the gene matches: 7. The CDR3 extends over 15 amino acids. Germline loops: CDR1 MDHEN, CDR2 SYDVKM. The CDR3 DNA reads as TGTGCCAGCAGTTCCACCGGGACAGGGGGAAAGACCCAGTACTTC. Its translation: CASSSTGTGGKTQYF.

The chain is built from TRBV2 and TRBJ1-1, with 8 positions matching TRBD1. In germline, CDR1 is SNHLY, CDR2 FYNNEI. The CDR3 is 15 amino acids. V shed 6 bases, J shed 6 bases, and the junction held 12 bases outside the gene matches. The CDR3 nucleotides are TGTGCCAGCAGGGGGGACAGGAAAAGCGTGGCTGAAGCTTTCTTT. It encodes CASRGDRKSVAEAFF.

This clonotype was seen more than once but under ten times. This rearrangement joins TRBV12-5 to TRBJ2-1; 9 bases are shared with TRBD2. The CDR3 has 15 amino acids. Germline CDR1 reads LGHNT; CDR2 reads FRNRAP. J lost 2 bases, V lost 6 bases, and 5 bases had no gene match. The CDR3 DNA reads as TGTGCTAGTGGCTCGAGCGGGAGGCCCTACAATGAGCAGTTCTTC. Protein: CASGSSGRPYNEQFF.

V gene TRBV10-3 combines with J gene TRBJ1-5; 9 bases agree with TRBD1. The CDR3 length is 13 residues. Germline CDR1 ENHRY, CDR2 SYGVKD. Germline trimming cut 10 bases from V and 7 bases from J; bases unmatched to any gene: 8. This CDR3 reads CASQGQGEQPQHF. The CDR3 bases are TGTGCCAGTCAGGGACAGGGTGAGCAGCCCCAGCATTTT.

The chain recombines TRBV29-1 with TRBJ2-6, with D uncertain. In germline, CDR1 is SQVTM, CDR2 ANQGSEA. The CDR3 runs 14 residues. Trimming took 3 bases from V and 0 from J, leaving 6 bases between them. The CDR3 nucleotides read TGCAGCGTTGACGAATCCTCTGGGGCCAACGTCCTGACTTTC. Protein sequence: CSVDESSGANVLTF.

J is TRBJ2-7 and V is TRBV28; D possibly matches TRBD1 or TRBD2 (5 bases each). From germline, CDR1 is MDHEN and CDR2 SYDVKM. Trimming removed 10 bases at V and 7 bases at J, with 23 bases between. The CDR3 length is 14 residues. The CDR3 loop is CATQPPGTVREQYF. CDR3 DNA sequence: TGTGCCACCCAACCTCCCGGGACGGTCCGGGAGCAGTACTTC.

This clonotype has a handful of counts. The genes are TRBV29-1 and TRBJ2-1; 7 bases map to TRBD1. CDR3 length: 14 residues. J was trimmed by 0 bases and V by 4 bases; bases with no gene match: 3. Germline CDR1 and CDR2: SQVTM and ANQGSEA. The CDR3, as DNA: TGCAGCGTTGGGGGACAGAGCTCCTACAATGAGCAGTTCTTC. It specifies CSVGGQSSYNEQFF.

The chain recombines TRBV29-1 with TRBJ2-3; 12 positions agree with TRBD2. This CDR3 is built from 15 residues. V was pared by 3 bases and J by 6 bases, with 7 bases of the junction left unmatched. Germline lookup yields CDR1 SQVTM and CDR2 ANQGSEA. The CDR3 here is CSVETTSGRPDTQYF. CDR3 DNA: TGCAGCGTTGAGACGACTAGCGGGAGACCGGATACGCAGTATTTT.

The chain is built from TRBV7-2 and TRBJ1-2; no firm D call. Per germline, CDR1 SGHTA and CDR2 FQGNSA. V was trimmed by 5 bases and J by 7 bases, leaving 11 bases between them. This CDR3 is built from 12 residues. The CDR3 region has the DNA TGTGCCAGCAGCCCCTATCAGGCTGGCTACACCTTC. Its translation: CASSPYQAGYTF.

This rearrangement joins TRBV29-1 to TRBJ2-3; D unresolved. Germline values: CDR1 SQVTM, CDR2 ANQGSEA. The V gene lost 4 bases and the J gene lost 2 bases, with 10 bases spanning the gap. The CDR3 runs 13 residues. CDR3 in amino acids: CSVVGSNTDTQYF. Here the CDR3 DNA reads TGCAGCGTTGTGGGCAGCAACACAGATACGCAGTATTTT.

This clonotype was recorded at least ten times. The rearrangement links TRBV9 to TRBJ2-5, with 10 bases lining up with TRBD1. CDR3 size: 14 residues. The germline V gene has CDR1 SGDLS and CDR2 YYNGEE. V lost 3 bases and J lost 4; bases outside the gene matches: 3. CDR3 sequence (DNA): TGTGCCAGCAGCGCCCGGACAGGGGGAGAGACCCAGTACTTC. It translates to CASSARTGGETQYF.

The V and J genes are TRBV5-1 and TRBJ2-7; the D call may be TRBD1 or TRBD2 (5 bases each). The CDR3 sequence is 14 residues long. Germline V lookup: CDR1 SGHRS, CDR2 YFSETQ. V shed 4 bases and J shed 3 bases, with 14 bases lying between them. CDR3 DNA: TGCGCCAGCAGCGCGAGGGACCAAGTCTACGAGCAGTACTTC. Translated: CASSARDQVYEQYF.

V is TRBV6-2 or TRBV6-3 and J is TRBJ2-7, with TRBD2 matching 8 bases. V shed 7 bases and J 2 bases; nucleotides not matched to a gene: 7. Germline-derived CDR1 and CDR2 are MNHEY and SVGEGT. The CDR3 runs 14 residues. CDR3 sequence reads: CASKVTSGAYEQYF. The CDR3 DNA reads TGTGCCAGCAAAGTAACTAGCGGAGCCTACGAGCAGTACTTC.

This clonotype was seen a few times. V and J are TRBV20-1 and TRBJ1-5; 8 nucleotides line up with TRBD1. Germline CDR1 DFQATT, CDR2 SNEGSKA (reference sequence). This CDR3 has 14 amino acids. The CDR3 reads CSAHRGNSNQPQHF. The DNA of the CDR3 is TGCAGCGCTCACAGGGGGAATAGCAATCAGCCCCAGCATTTT.

This chain uses TRBV20-1 with TRBJ2-1; a possible D gene is TRBD1 (6 bases). Germline V gene data show CDR1 as DFQATT and CDR2 as SNEGSKA (reference sequence). V was clipped by 1 base and J by 4 bases, with 11 bases between them. The CDR3 is made up of 14 amino acids. The CDR3, as DNA: TGCAGTGCTAGAGTTGTAGGACAGTACAATGAGCAGTTCTTC. Its translation: CSARVVGQYNEQFF.